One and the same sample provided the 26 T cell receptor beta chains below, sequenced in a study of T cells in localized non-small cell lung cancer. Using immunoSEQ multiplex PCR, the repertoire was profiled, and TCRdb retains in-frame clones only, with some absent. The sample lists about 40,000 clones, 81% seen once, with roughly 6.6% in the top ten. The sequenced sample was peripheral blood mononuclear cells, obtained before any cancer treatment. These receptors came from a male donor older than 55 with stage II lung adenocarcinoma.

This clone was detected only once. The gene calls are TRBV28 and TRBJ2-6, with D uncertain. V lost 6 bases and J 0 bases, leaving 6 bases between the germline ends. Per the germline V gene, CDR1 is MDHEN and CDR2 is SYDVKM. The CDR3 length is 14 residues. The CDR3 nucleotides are TGTGCCAGCAGCCACTTCTCTGGGGCCAACGTCCTGACTTTC. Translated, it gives CASSHFSGANVLTF. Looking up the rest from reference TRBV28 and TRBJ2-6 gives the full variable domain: DVKVTQSSRYLVKRTGEKVFLECVQDMDHENMFWYRQDPGLGLRLIYFSYDVKMKEKGDIPEGYSVSREKKERFSLILESASTNQTSMYLCASSHFSGANVLTFGAGSRLTVL.

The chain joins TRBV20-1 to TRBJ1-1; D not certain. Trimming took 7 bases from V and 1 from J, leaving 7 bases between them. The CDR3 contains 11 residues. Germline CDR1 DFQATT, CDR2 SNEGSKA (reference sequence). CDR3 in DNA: TGCAGTGTTCCAAAGAACACTGAAGCTTTCTTT. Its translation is CSVPKNTEAFF.

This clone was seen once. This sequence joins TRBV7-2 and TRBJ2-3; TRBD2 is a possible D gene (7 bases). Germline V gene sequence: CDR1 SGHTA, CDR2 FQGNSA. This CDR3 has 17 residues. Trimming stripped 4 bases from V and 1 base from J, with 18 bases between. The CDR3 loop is CASSSAGGRSGTDTQYF. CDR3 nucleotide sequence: TGTGCCAGCAGCTCGGCCGGGGGGCGGTCGGGCACAGATACGCAGTATTTT.

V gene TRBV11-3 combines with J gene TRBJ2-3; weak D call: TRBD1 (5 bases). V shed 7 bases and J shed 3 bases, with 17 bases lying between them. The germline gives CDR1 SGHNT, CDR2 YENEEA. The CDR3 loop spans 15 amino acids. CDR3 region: CASTTQQGLTDTQYF. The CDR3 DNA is TGTGCCAGCACCACTCAGCAGGGTTTGACAGATACGCAGTATTTT.

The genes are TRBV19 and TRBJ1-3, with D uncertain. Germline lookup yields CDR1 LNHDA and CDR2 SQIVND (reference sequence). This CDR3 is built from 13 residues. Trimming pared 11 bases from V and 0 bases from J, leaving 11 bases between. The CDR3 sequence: CASNRGSGNTIYF. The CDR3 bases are TGTGCCTCGAATCGGGGCTCTGGAAACACCATATATTTT.

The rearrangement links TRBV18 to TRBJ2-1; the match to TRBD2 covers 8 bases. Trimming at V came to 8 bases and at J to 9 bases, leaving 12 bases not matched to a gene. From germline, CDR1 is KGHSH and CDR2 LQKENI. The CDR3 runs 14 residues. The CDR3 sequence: CASRSTSVESEQFF. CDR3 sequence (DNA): TGTGCCAGCCGATCGACTAGCGTGGAAAGTGAGCAGTTCTTC.

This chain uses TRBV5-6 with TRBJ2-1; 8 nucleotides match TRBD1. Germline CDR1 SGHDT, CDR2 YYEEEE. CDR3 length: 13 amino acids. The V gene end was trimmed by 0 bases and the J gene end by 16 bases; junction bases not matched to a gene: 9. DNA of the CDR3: TGTGCCAGCAGCTTGGCCTCGGGACAGGTAAATTTCTTC. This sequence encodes CASSLASGQVNFF.

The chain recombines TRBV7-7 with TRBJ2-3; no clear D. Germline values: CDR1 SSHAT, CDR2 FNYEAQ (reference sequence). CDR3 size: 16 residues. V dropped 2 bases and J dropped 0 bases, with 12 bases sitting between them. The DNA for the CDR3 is TGTGCCAGCAGCTTACTGGGCCTGGGAAGCACAGATACGCAGTATTTT. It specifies CASSLLGLGSTDTQYF.

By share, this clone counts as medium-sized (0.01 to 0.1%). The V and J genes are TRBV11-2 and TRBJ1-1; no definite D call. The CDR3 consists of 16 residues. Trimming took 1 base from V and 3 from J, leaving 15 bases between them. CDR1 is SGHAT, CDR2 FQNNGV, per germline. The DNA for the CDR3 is TGTGCCAGCAGCTTAGGGCGCCGGGTTCAGCACACTGAAGCTTTCTTT. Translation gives CASSLGRRVQHTEAFF.

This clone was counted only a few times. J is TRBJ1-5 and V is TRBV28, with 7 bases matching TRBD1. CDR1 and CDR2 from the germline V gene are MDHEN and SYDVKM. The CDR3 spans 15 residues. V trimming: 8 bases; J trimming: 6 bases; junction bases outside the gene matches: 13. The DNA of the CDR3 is TGTGCCAGCTTCTCTGGGACAGCGGGTATTCAGCCCCAGCATTTT. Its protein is CASFSGTAGIQPQHF.

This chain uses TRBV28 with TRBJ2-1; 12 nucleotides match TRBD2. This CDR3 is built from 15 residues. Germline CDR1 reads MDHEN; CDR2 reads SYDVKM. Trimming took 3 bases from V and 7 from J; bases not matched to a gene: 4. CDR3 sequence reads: CASSLETSGSNEQFF. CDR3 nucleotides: TGTGCCAGCAGTTTGGAGACTAGCGGGAGTAATGAGCAGTTCTTC.

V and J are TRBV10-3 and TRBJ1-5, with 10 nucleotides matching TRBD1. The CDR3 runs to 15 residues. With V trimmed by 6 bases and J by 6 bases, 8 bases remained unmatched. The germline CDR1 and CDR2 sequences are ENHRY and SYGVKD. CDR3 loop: CAISLGTGDAQPQHF. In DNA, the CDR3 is TGTGCCATCAGCCTGGGGACAGGGGACGCTCAGCCCCAGCATTTT.

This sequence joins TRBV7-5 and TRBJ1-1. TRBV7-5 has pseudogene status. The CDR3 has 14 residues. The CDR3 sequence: CASSRGTVNTEAFF. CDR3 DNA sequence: TGTGCCAGCAGCCGAGGAACAGTAAACACTGAAGCTTTCTTT.

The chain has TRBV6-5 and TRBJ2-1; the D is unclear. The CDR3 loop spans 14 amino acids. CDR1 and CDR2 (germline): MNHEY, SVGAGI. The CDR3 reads CASTRSSSYNEQFF. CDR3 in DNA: TGTGCATCCACCAGGTCCTCCTCCTACAATGAGCAGTTCTTC.

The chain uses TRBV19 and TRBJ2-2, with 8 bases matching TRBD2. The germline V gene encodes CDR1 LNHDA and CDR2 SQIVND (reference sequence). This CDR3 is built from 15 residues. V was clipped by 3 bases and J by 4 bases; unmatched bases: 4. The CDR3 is CASSILSGSTGELFF. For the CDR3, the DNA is TGTGCCAGTAGTATTCTAAGCGGGAGCACCGGGGAGCTGTTTTTT.

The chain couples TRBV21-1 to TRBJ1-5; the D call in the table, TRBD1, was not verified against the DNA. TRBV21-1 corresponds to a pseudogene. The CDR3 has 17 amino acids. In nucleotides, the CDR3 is TGTGCCAGCAGCAACAAACCGACAGGGGTCAACAATCAGCCCCAGCATTTT. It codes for CASSNKPTGVNNQPQHF.

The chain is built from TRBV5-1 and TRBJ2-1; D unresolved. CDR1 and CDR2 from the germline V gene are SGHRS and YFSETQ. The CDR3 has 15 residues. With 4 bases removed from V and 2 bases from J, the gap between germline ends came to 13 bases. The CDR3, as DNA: TGCGCCAGCAGCCCCGCGGCCCGCACCTACAATGAGCAGTTCTTC. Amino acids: CASSPAARTYNEQFF.

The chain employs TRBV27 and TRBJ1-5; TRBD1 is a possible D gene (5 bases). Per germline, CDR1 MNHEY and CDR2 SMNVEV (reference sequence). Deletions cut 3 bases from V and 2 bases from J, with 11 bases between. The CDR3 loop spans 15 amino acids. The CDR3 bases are TGTGCCAGCAGTTTTTCCAGGGAAGGCAATCAGCCCCAGCATTTT. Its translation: CASSFSREGNQPQHF.

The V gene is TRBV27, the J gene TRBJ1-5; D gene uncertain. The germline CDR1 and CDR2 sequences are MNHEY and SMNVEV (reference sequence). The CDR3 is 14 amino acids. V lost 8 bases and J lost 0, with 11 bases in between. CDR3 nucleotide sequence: TGTGCCAGCGGTAGGGTCAGTAGCAATCAGCCCCAGCATTTT. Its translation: CASGRVSSNQPQHF.

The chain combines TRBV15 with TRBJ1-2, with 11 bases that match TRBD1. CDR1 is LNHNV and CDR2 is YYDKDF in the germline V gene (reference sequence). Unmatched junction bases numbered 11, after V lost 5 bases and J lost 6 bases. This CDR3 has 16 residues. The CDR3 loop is CATSPPDRGLFDGYTF. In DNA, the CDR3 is TGTGCCACCAGCCCTCCGGACAGGGGGCTATTCGATGGCTACACCTTC.

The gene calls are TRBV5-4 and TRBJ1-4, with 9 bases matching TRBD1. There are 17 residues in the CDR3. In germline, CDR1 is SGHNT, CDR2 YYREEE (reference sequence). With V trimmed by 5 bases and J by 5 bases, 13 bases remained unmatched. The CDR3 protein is CASRNLPGQGANEKLFF. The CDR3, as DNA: TGTGCCAGCAGGAACCTACCGGGACAGGGCGCAAATGAAAAACTGTTTTTT.

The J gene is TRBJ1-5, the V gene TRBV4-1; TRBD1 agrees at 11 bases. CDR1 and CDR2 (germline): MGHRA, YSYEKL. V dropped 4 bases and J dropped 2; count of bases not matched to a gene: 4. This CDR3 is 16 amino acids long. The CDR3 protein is CASSRTGQGGNQPQHF. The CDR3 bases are TGCGCCAGCAGCCGGACGGGACAGGGGGGCAATCAGCCCCAGCATTTT.

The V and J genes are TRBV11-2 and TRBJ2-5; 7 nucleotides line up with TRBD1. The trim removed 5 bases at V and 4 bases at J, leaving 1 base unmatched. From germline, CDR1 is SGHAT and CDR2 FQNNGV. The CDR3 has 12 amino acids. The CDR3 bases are TGTGCCAGCAGCACAGGGGTAGAGACCCAGTACTTC. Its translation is CASSTGVETQYF. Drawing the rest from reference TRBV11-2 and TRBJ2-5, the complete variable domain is EAGVAQSPRYKIIEKRQSVAFWCNPISGHATLYWYQQILGQGPKLLIQFQNNGVVDDSQLPKDRFSAERLKGVDSTLKIQPAKLEDSAVYLCASSTGVETQYFGPGTRLLVL.

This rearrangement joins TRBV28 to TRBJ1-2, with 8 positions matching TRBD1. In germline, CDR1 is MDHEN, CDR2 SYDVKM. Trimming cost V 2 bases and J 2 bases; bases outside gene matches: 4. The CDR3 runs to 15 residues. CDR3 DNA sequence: TGTGCCAGCAGTTTACCCGGACAGGGAAACTATGGCTACACCTTC. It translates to CASSLPGQGNYGYTF.

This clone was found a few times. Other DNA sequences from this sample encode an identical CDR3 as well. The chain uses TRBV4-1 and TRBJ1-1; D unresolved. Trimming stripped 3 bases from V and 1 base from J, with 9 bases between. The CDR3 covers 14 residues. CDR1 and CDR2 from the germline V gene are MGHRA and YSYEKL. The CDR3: CASSQARPNTEAFF. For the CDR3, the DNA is TGCGCCAGCAGCCAGGCTAGACCGAACACTGAAGCTTTCTTT.

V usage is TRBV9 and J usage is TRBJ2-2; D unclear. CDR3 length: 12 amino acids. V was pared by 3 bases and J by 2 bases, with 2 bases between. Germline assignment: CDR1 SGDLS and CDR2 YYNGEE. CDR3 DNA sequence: TGTGCCAGCAGCGGCAACACCGGGGAGCTGTTTTTT. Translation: CASSGNTGELFF.